This T cell receptor beta chain was identified during a study of control samples from healthy donors and cancer patients. The protocol was immunoSEQ multiplex PCR, while the TCRdb copy is restricted to in-frame clones and leaves out a portion. The sample records 140,000 or so clones, about 90% being singletons. Germline loops: CDR1 SGHNT, CDR2 YENEEA. Trimming removed 5 bases from V and 4 bases from J; junction bases left unmatched: 6. The CDR3 is made up of 14 amino acids. The rearrangement links TRBV11-3 to TRBJ1-2; 8 nucleotides match TRBD1. Material for sequencing was blood. The receptor's source is a man aged 25 to 40 in good health. DNA for the CDR3: TGTGCCAGCAGCCCCGGACAGGGCTTCTATGGCTACACCTTC. Residues: CASSPGQGFYGYTF. The whole variable domain, remainder taken from reference TRBV11-3 and TRBJ1-2, is EAGVVQSPRYKIIEKKQPVAFWCNPISGHNTLYWYLQNLGQGPELLIRYENEEAVDDSQLPKDRFSAERLKGVDSTLKIQPAELGDSAVYLCASSPGQGFYGYTFGSGTRLTVV.